Detailed here is one TCR beta chain. Antigen: not known. The data stem from a study of radiotherapy plus CTLA-4 blockade in lung cancer. Overall study context: An objective response was seen in 15% to 20% of patients, and disease control in 30% to 35%.

Lung cancer patients with chemo-refractory metastatic non-small-cell disease were given focal radiation plus CTLA-4 blockade with ipilimumab. Study observations and caveats: In blood, TCR clones derived from the tumor expanded after radiotherapy plus ipilimumab.

CDR1 and CDR2 (germline): MGHDK, SYGVNS. Trimming at V came to 4 bases and at J to 4 bases, leaving 6 bases not matched to a gene. This CDR3 spans 15 amino acids. Assay used: immunoSEQ multiplex PCR; TCRdb lists only in-frame clones, some missing. The sample holds 45,000 to 75,000 clones, 70% to 85% seen once. The chain links TRBV25-1 to TRBJ1-2; TRBD1 aligns across 10 bases. This clonotype was sampled from a human donor with non-small cell lung cancer who had a partial response to radiotherapy plus ipilimumab. The material sequenced was peripheral blood, taken from a patient treated with radiotherapy plus ipilimumab. As DNA, the CDR3 is TGTGCCAGCAGTGGATACGGGACAGGGGTCTATGGCTACACCTTC. Protein product: CASSGYGTGVYGYTF.